The rows below give T cell receptor beta chains drawn from one sample of a study of cytomegalovirus exposure and HLA in healthy donors. The method was immunoSEQ multiplex PCR; TCRdb's version includes in-frame clones alone and lacks a portion of them. This sample has around 180,000 clones; 84% occur once, and the top ten carry under 5%. Sequencing input: PBMCs. Receptor source: a girl aged 5-17 years in good health and CMV-seropositive. Each CDR3 is given with its conserved first and last residue. The D gene is left open where the match is weak. The size of a clone is reported for some rows only, either as once, few or many, or as a class for expanded clones.

D	V	size	J	CDR3	DNA
.	TRBV30	few	TRBJ1-1	CAWRRPPDTEDFF	TGTGCCTGGAGGCGACCCCCTGACACTGAAGATTTCTTT
TRBD2	TRBV19	.	TRBJ2-7	CASTPGTSGFYEQYF	TGTGCCAGTACCCCCGGGACTAGCGGATTCTACGAGCAGTACTTC
.	TRBV7-9	.	TRBJ2-7	CASSYEQATYEQYF	TGTGCCAGCAGCTACGAACAGGCTACCTACGAGCAGTACTTC
.	TRBV6-5	.	TRBJ1-3	CASSVTRGNTIYF	TGTGCCAGCAGTGTAACGAGGGGAAACACCATATATTTT
TRBD1	TRBV19	.	TRBJ2-1	CASNDRGPYNEQFF	TGTGCCAGTAACGACAGGGGACCCTACAATGAGCAGTTCTTC
.	TRBV7-8	.	TRBJ1-2	CASSLEGYTTANYGYTF	TGTGCCAGCAGCTTAGAAGGCTACACTACCGCTAACTATGGCTACACCTTC
.	TRBV5-6	.	TRBJ2-7	CASSLGSPPGFEQYF	TGTGCCAGCAGCTTGGGAAGCCCCCCAGGATTTGAGCAGTACTTC
TRBD1	TRBV10-2	.	TRBJ1-1	CASSLQGAYTEAFF	TGCGCCAGCAGTTTACAGGGGGCTTACACTGAAGCTTTCTTT
.	TRBV6-5	.	TRBJ1-2	CASSRTDQAGGYTF	TGTGCCAGCAGTCGGACCGACCAAGCGGGGGGCTACACCTTC
TRBD2	TRBV29-1	.	TRBJ2-5	CSVETSGGPTQYF	TGCAGCGTTGAGACTAGCGGGGGCCCCACCCAGTACTTC
.	TRBV5-6	.	TRBJ1-2	CASSLQLTGGYTF	TGTGCCAGCAGCCTACAGTTAACGGGAGGCTACACCTTC
TRBD2	TRBV9	.	TRBJ2-7	CASSGRSQRGLGDEQYF	TGTGCCAGCAGCGGGCGTTCGCAGCGGGGGCTTGGGGACGAGCAGTACTTC
.	TRBV9	.	TRBJ1-2	CASSQGSRSSYGYTF	TGTGCCAGCAGCCAGGGATCCCGATCGTCTTATGGCTACACCTTC
TRBD1	TRBV4-1	.	TRBJ2-7	CGRSGQGAAEQYF	TGCGGAAGGTCGGGACAGGGAGCCGCCGAGCAGTACTTC
.	TRBV14	.	TRBJ1-2	CASSNRDGGYTF	TGTGCCAGCAGCAATCGAGACGGGGGCTACACCTTC
.	TRBV11-2	once	TRBJ1-2	CASSLAANYGYTF	TGTGCCAGCAGCTTAGCAGCTAACTATGGCTACACCTTC
.	TRBV27	.	TRBJ2-2	CASTLGQTDDTGELFF	TGTGCCAGCACCCTAGGACAGACGGACGACACCGGGGAGCTGTTTTTT
.	TRBV28	.	TRBJ1-5	CASTPRAEQPQHF	TGTGCCAGCACCCCAAGAGCGGAACAGCCCCAGCATTTT
TRBD2	TRBV12-5	.	TRBJ2-2	CASGSPVYGEGTGELFF	TGTGCTAGTGGTTCCCCCGTTTATGGGGAGGGAACCGGGGAGCTGTTTTTT
.	TRBV7-6	once	TRBJ2-3	CASSLLGLPYTQYF	TGTGCCAGCAGCTTACTGGGACTGCCTTATACGCAGTATTTT
.	TRBV10-3	.	TRBJ2-5	CAISERSGKETQYF	TGTGCCATCAGTGAGAGGTCGGGGAAAGAGACCCAGTACTTC
TRBD1	TRBV7-9	once	TRBJ2-5	CASSSQGAQETQYF	TGTGCCAGCAGCTCTCAGGGGGCTCAAGAGACCCAGTACTTC